Sequencing of this T cell receptor beta chain was carried out in a study of blood T cell repertoires in COVID-19. For the study at large: Samples representing acute and convalescent COVID-19 were sourced from the United States, Italy and Spain. In each case, the material was cDNA or gDNA derived from T cells, B-cell-depleted T cells, or PBMCs.

In the original processing: Estimates of nucleated cell counts were drawn from the amplification of reference gene primers. Assay: immunoSEQ multiplex PCR; the TCRdb copy retains only in-frame clones and omits some. From that table come the V and J calls and clone size; the DNA was used to work out D and trimming. Here the sample spans tens of thousands of clones, over 70% being singletons. This CDR3 region has 13 residues. Germline lookup yields CDR1 SGHTA and CDR2 FQGNSA. Trimming removed 1 base from V and 3 bases from J, with 6 bases in between. Sequencing input: peripheral blood. This TCR was sampled from a man older than 75 with active or convalescent COVID-19. This chain uses TRBV7-2 with TRBJ1-1, with D possibly TRBD1 on 6 matching bases. The CDR3, as DNA: TGTGCCAGCAGCTTAGGGACAGACACTGAAGCTTTCTTT. It codes for CASSLGTDTEAFF.